A single sample is the source of the 15 T cell receptor beta chains below, sequenced in a study of regulatory T cells in long-lasting Graves disease. Documented time point: persistent/refractory GD, antithyroid drugs over 5 years with positive TRAb. RNA isolated from PBMCs was used to make the TCR library. TCR beta libraries were built with iRepertoire HTBI primers and Arm-PCR of CDR3 regions. One entry per CDR3 protein, called by TCRdb with MiXCR from the multiplex PCR reads. Of about 340,000 distinct CDR3 sequences in the sample, 15% to 20% were seen once. The material sequenced was peripheral blood mononuclear cells (PBMCs), taken when the disease was refractory, from a patient treated with antithyroid drugs. The receptors come from a female donor with Graves disease.

This clonotype occurred many times. The chain employs TRBV7-9 and TRBJ1-5; D unresolved. CDR3 length equals 15 residues. V lost 5 bases, J lost 5 bases, and 16 bases lay in between. From germline, CDR1 is SEHNR and CDR2 FQNEAQ (reference sequence). The CDR3 protein is CASSPIEYGDQPQHF. The CDR3, as DNA: TGTGCCAGCAGCCCCATCGAGTACGGGGATCAGCCCCAGCATTTT.

This rearrangement joins TRBV3-1 to TRBJ1-1; D gene uncertain. Trimming took off 0 bases at V and 3 bases at J, with 8 bases between the two ends. The CDR3 consists of 14 residues. CDR1 is LGHDT, CDR2 YNNKEL, per germline (reference sequence). The DNA of the CDR3 is TGTGCCAGCAGCCAAGAATTGTCATACACTGAAGCTTTCTTT. This translates into CASSQELSYTEAFF.

This chain connects TRBV6-5 to TRBJ2-6; a possible D gene is TRBD2 (7 bases). CDR1 is MNHEY, CDR2 SVGAGI, per germline. CDR3 length: 15 residues. Deletions cut 0 bases from V and 6 bases from J, with 9 bases between. CDR3 loop: CASSYSAGAANVLTF. CDR3 bases: TGTGCCAGCAGTTACTCGGCGGGGGCGGCCAACGTCCTGACTTTC.

This clonotype was seen ten or more times. The rearrangement joins TRBV12-3 or TRBV12-4 to TRBJ2-3, with no clear D. V gave up 6 bases and J gave up 4 bases, with 5 bases separating them. The CDR3 runs to 11 residues. CDR3 sequence (DNA): TGTGCCAGCAGCTTTTCAGATACGCAGTATTTT. Encoded protein: CASSFSDTQYF.

This clonotype was seen at least ten times. CDR3 coding DNA: TGTGCCAGTCGACAGGGTCAAGAGACCCAGTACTTC. Translated, it gives CASRQGQETQYF. The chain has TRBV28 and TRBJ2-5; 7 nucleotides align to TRBD1. CDR1 and CDR2 (germline): MDHEN, SYDVKM. Losses at the gene ends were 9 bases for V and 2 bases for J; bases not matched to a gene: 3. The CDR3 covers 12 residues.

There are many counts of this clonotype. V usage is TRBV29-1 and J usage is TRBJ2-7; 13 bases are a match to TRBD2. CDR3 length: 15 amino acids. J lost 2 bases, V lost 1 base, and 2 bases had no gene match. Germline CDR1 reads SQVTM; CDR2 reads ANQGSEA. CDR3 in amino acids: CSVEGGTSGAYEQYF. CDR3 sequence (DNA): TGCAGCGTTGAAGGGGGGACTAGCGGGGCCTACGAGCAGTACTTC.

This chain uses TRBV7-9 with TRBJ1-2; D is undetermined. The V and J ends lost 5 bases and 2 bases respectively, with 12 bases between them. The CDR3 has 14 amino acids. Germline CDR1 is SEHNR and CDR2 is FQNEAQ (reference sequence). The CDR3 DNA reads TGTGCCAGCAGCGGGAGCACGCCGAACTATGGCTACACCTTC. This encodes CASSGSTPNYGYTF.

This clonotype was picked up many times. V is TRBV12-3 or TRBV12-4 and J is TRBJ1-6; D is unclear. The CDR3 covers 13 residues. The V gene lost 3 bases and the J gene lost 10 bases, with 10 bases spanning the gap. The CDR3 spells CASSFESGSPLHF. The CDR3 DNA follows: TGTGCCAGCAGTTTTGAGAGCGGCTCACCCCTCCACTTT.

Ten or more counts support this clonotype. This rearrangement joins TRBV7-8 to TRBJ1-1; 10 bases match TRBD1. V lost 5 bases and J lost 5; bases outside the gene matches: 8. The germline gives CDR1 SGHVS, CDR2 FQNEAQ. CDR3 size: 15 residues. CDR3: CASSMTGGGRTEAFF. CDR3 in DNA: TGTGCCAGCAGCATGACAGGGGGCGGTAGGACTGAAGCTTTCTTT. The variable domain in full, completed from reference TRBV7-8 and TRBJ1-1, reads GAGVSQSPRYKVAKRGQDVALRCDPISGHVSLFWYQQALGQGPEFLTYFQNEAQLDKSGLPSDRFFAERPEGSVSTLKIQRTQQEDSAVYLCASSMTGGGRTEAFFGQGTRLTVV.

The sample holds many counts of this clonotype. V and J are TRBV20-1 and TRBJ1-2; 7 bases fit TRBD1. The CDR3 length is 16 residues. Losses at the gene ends were 4 bases for V and 4 bases for J; bases not matched to a gene: 15. Per germline, CDR1 DFQATT and CDR2 SNEGSKA (reference sequence). CDR3 sequence: CSATTLGQAALYGYTF. The CDR3 nucleotides are TGCAGTGCTACCACCCTCGGACAGGCTGCCCTCTATGGCTACACCTTC.

This clonotype showed up many times. This rearrangement joins TRBV24-1 to TRBJ2-7; D remains ambiguous. Looked up from germline, CDR1 is KGHDR and CDR2 is SFDVKD. The CDR3 is made up of 15 amino acids. V was shortened by 1 base and J by 0 bases, with 9 bases between the two germline ends. CDR3 residues: CATSDFSSTSYEQYF. In nucleotides, the CDR3 is TGTGCCACCAGTGATTTCTCCAGTACCTCCTACGAGCAGTACTTC.

As regards this clonotype: Sequence at one end of the junction differs from germline and may be a read error. The chain has TRBV5-1 and TRBJ2-7; TRBD1 or TRBD2 may be the D gene (5 bases each). From germline, CDR1 is SGHRS and CDR2 YFSETQ. The CDR3 covers 15 residues. CDR3 residues: CACSLPGRNSYEQYF. In nucleotides, the CDR3 is TGCGCCTGCAGCTTACCGGGACGCAACTCCTACGAGCAGTACTTC.

The sample holds many counts of this clonotype. The V call is TRBV28, the J call TRBJ2-7; tentative D call: TRBD1 (5 bases). Between the trimmed V and J ends, which lost 7 bases and 6 bases, there was a span of 19 bases. Germline assignment: CDR1 MDHEN and CDR2 SYDVKM. The CDR3 spans 14 residues. This CDR3 reads CASTLGAFVGEQYF. In DNA, the CDR3 is TGTGCCAGCACCTTAGGGGCCTTCGTTGGCGAGCAGTACTTC.

This clonotype was detected only a few times. The chain has TRBV18 and TRBJ1-4; no clear D. CDR1 is KGHSH, CDR2 LQKENI, per germline. Trimming shortened V by 0 bases and J by 0 bases, and 17 bases separated the two germline ends. The CDR3 covers 19 residues. The CDR3 region is CASSPPRTGNLATNEKLFF. For the CDR3, the DNA is TGTGCCAGCTCACCACCCCGGACTGGGAACCTTGCAACTAATGAAAAACTGTTTTTT.

In this sample, this clonotype turned up many times. V usage is TRBV10-3 and J usage is TRBJ1-1, with D possibly matching TRBD1 (5 bases). Germline lookup yields CDR1 ENHRY and CDR2 SYGVKD. CDR3 size: 14 residues. The ends were cut back, 6 bases at V and 4 bases at J, with 15 bases in the middle. Written as DNA, the CDR3 is TGTGCCATCAGGGGGACGGGAATAGGCACTGAAGCTTTCTTT. This sequence encodes CAIRGTGIGTEAFF.